The entry below describes one T cell receptor beta chain. The data belong to a study of glioma-infiltrating T cells after dendritic cell vaccination. TCRdb's copy holds only in-frame clones and misses some; the assay was immunoSEQ multiplex PCR. The table lists approximately 84,000 clones, more than 75% of them singletons. The length of the CDR3 is 16 residues. The germline V gene encodes CDR1 SGHRS and CDR2 YFSETQ. V dropped 3 bases and J dropped 3 bases, with 19 bases sitting between them. V usage is TRBV5-1 and J usage is TRBJ2-7; TRBD2 might be the D (6 bases). Sequencing was performed on blood, taken before dendritic cell vaccination. The source is a human donor with glioblastoma. In DNA form, the CDR3 reads TGCGCCAGCAGCTCTCAAGGCGGGACTCCCTTCTACGAGCAGTACTTC. Residues: CASSSQGGTPFYEQYF.